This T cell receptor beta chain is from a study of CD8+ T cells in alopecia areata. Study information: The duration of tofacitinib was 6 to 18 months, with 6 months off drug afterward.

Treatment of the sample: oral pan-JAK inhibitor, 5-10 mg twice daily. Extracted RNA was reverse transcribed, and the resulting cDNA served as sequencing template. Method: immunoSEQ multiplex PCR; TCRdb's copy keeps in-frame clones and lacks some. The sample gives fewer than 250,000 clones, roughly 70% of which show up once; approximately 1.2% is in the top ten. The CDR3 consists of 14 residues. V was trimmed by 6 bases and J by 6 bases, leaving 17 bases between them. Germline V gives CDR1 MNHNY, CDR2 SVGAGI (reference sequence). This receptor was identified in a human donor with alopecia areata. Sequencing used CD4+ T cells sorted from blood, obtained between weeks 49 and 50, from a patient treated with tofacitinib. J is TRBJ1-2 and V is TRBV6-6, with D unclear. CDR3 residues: CASRPTASSDGYTF. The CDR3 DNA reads TGTGCCAGCAGGCCTACAGCGTCGTCGGATGGCTACACCTTC.